Below are 24 T cell receptor beta chains sequenced from a single sample in a study of identical twins. TCRdb passed the 5' RACE reads through MiXCR, listing each CDR3 protein once. The sample has more than 600,000 distinct CDR3 sequences, around a sixth seen once. The data also belong to a second study, concerning T cells expressing NK-cell markers.

Specimen: PBMCs. The receptor source for this set is a woman aged 18-30 years in good health.

V and J are TRBV7-3 and TRBJ2-1, with D tentatively TRBD2 (7 bases). The CDR3 covers 15 residues. Germline CDR1 SGHTA, CDR2 FQGTGA. The V end was cut by 6 bases, the J end by 6 bases, with 18 bases between. DNA for the CDR3: TGTGCCAGCAGTCCCGATGGGGGGGGGCTCAATGAGCAGTTCTTC. Translating it yields CASSPDGGGLNEQFF.

This clonotype came up a few times. The chain has TRBV20-1 and TRBJ2-3; 12 bases match TRBD2. V was clipped by 6 bases and J by 10 bases; unmatched bases: 5. Germline-derived CDR1 and CDR2 are DFQATT and SNEGSKA (reference sequence). This CDR3 spans 12 amino acids. Written as DNA, the CDR3 is TGCAGTGCCTGGACTAGCGGGACAGCGCAGTATTTT. The encoded protein is CSAWTSGTAQYF.

CDR3 sequence reads: CASSFGRGTNLGPQHF. Written as DNA, the CDR3 is TGTGCCAGCAGTTTCGGTAGGGGGACGAACTTGGGACCCCAGCATTTT. The chain carries TRBV12-3 or TRBV12-4 and TRBJ1-5, with TRBD1 as a possible D gene (6 bases). The CDR3 totals 16 residues. The V gene lost 3 bases and the J gene lost 10 bases, with 22 bases spanning the gap.

The rearrangement uses TRBV14 and TRBJ2-7; no definite D call. Trimming pared 3 bases from V and 3 bases from J, leaving 9 bases between. The CDR3 contains 13 residues. Germline V gene data show CDR1 as SGHDN and CDR2 as FVKESK. The CDR3 is CASSHLIGYEQYF. CDR3 nucleotide sequence: TGTGCCAGCAGCCACCTGATCGGCTACGAGCAGTACTTC. The full variable domain, rest sourced from reference TRBV14 and TRBJ2-7, is EAGVTQFPSHSVIEKGQTVTLRCDPISGHDNLYWYRRVMGKEIKFLLHFVKESKQDESGMPNNRFLAERTGGTYSTLKVQPAELEDSGVYFCASSHLIGYEQYFGPGTRLTVT.

A few counts support this clonotype. The chain has TRBV29-1 and TRBJ2-7, with D perhaps TRBD2 (7 bases). Trimming pared 4 bases from V and 6 bases from J, leaving 10 bases between. CDR1 is SQVTM, CDR2 ANQGSEA, per germline. The CDR3 is 11 residues long. DNA for the CDR3: TGCAGCGTTGGGGGGGGGCGCGAGCAGTACTTC. It codes for CSVGGGREQYF.

This clonotype was recorded a few times. V usage is TRBV20-1 and J usage is TRBJ2-1; TRBD2 matches at 10 bases. CDR1 is DFQATT, CDR2 SNEGSKA, per germline (reference sequence). The CDR3 spans 14 residues. Losses at the gene ends were 5 bases for V and 7 bases for J; bases not matched to a gene: 8. The CDR3 region has the DNA TGCAGTGCTTCGGTAGCGGGAGGAGGTAATGAGCAGTTCTTC. Translation: CSASVAGGGNEQFF.

At least ten counts were recorded for this clonotype. The chain has TRBV20-1 and TRBJ2-1; D may be TRBD1 (5 bases). CDR1 is DFQATT and CDR2 is SNEGSKA in the germline V gene (reference sequence). V dropped 4 bases and J dropped 7 bases, with 5 bases sitting between them. There are 10 residues in the CDR3. The CDR3 is CSAKGNEQFF. CDR3 DNA sequence: TGCAGTGCTAAGGGGAATGAGCAGTTCTTC.

This clonotype was seen only a few times. This chain joins TRBV6-1 and TRBJ2-7, with 7 bases lining up with TRBD1. Losses at the gene ends were 7 bases for V and 7 bases for J; bases not matched to a gene: 10. This CDR3 is built from 13 residues. Germline lookup yields CDR1 MNHNS and CDR2 SASEGT. The CDR3 sequence: CASKGTEGREQYF. The CDR3 coding sequence is TGTGCCAGCAAGGGGACAGAGGGTCGGGAGCAGTACTTC.

The chain links TRBV7-9 to TRBJ2-5, with 7 bases fitting TRBD1. Germline CDR1 reads SEHNR; CDR2 reads FQNEAQ (reference sequence). The CDR3 is 15 residues long. V dropped 5 bases and J dropped 0; count of bases not matched to a gene: 6. This chain's CDR3 is CASSPRTGDQETQYF. The CDR3 nucleotides are TGTGCCAGCAGCCCTAGAACAGGGGACCAAGAGACCCAGTACTTC.

The chain combines TRBV4-1 with TRBJ2-1; TRBD1 might be the D (6 bases). Trimming left V 3 bases short and J 15 bases short, with 18 bases between. The CDR3 covers 13 residues. The V gene's germline CDR1 is MGHRA and CDR2 YSYEKL. CDR3 DNA sequence: TGCGCCAGCAGCCAGGGGTCAGGGGCGAGGAGGTTCTTC. Translating it yields CASSQGSGARRFF.

The chain joins TRBV6-5 to TRBJ2-3, with D unclear. V lost 5 bases to trimming and J lost 2 bases, with 14 bases between them. The CDR3 totals 15 residues. The germline V gene has CDR1 MNHEY and CDR2 SVGAGI. The CDR3 spells CASSHDRIFTDTQYF. CDR3 coding DNA: TGTGCCAGCAGTCACGACCGAATTTTCACAGATACGCAGTATTTT.

The J gene is TRBJ1-5, the V gene TRBV12-3 or TRBV12-4; no definite D call. This CDR3 region has 14 residues. Trimming stripped 6 bases from V and 3 bases from J, with 12 bases between. The CDR3: CASSFSLFNQPQHF. The DNA of the CDR3 is TGTGCCAGCAGCTTTAGCTTATTCAATCAGCCCCAGCATTTT.

CDR3 sequence: CASSLTGTGGQNEQFF. The CDR3 region has the DNA TGTGCCAGCAGTCTTACCGGGACAGGGGGTCAAAATGAGCAGTTCTTC. The V and J genes are TRBV5-5 and TRBJ2-1; 11 bases are shared with TRBD1. Germline CDR1 is SGHKS and CDR2 is YYEKEE (reference sequence). The junction had 11 bases not matched to a gene; V was cut back by 5 bases and J by 7 bases. The CDR3 runs 16 residues.

With regard to this clonotype: At one of its ends the junction is not consistent with the germline gene, which may arise from a read error. V and J are TRBV7-9 and TRBJ1-2; 8 bases line up with TRBD1. CDR3 length: 12 amino acids. The germline V gene encodes CDR1 SEHNR and CDR2 FQNEAQ (reference sequence). CDR3 DNA sequence: TGTGCCAGCAGCTTGGTCCAGGGGGCCCTCGGCTTC. This sequence encodes CASSLVQGALGF.

The gene calls are TRBV20-1 and TRBJ2-3; D may be TRBD1 or TRBD2 (5 bases each). V was cut by 1 base and J by 3 bases, with 11 bases left in between. Germline values: CDR1 DFQATT, CDR2 SNEGSKA (reference sequence). This CDR3 has 14 amino acids. CDR3 in amino acids: CSARVWGSTDTQYF. The CDR3 coding sequence is TGCAGTGCTAGAGTTTGGGGGAGTACAGATACGCAGTATTTT.

DNA for the CDR3: TGTGCCAGCAGCTTCCGGGACAGATACGCAGAGACCCAGTACTTC. Protein: CASSFRDRYAETQYF. V is TRBV9 and J is TRBJ2-5; 7 nucleotides align to TRBD1. The CDR3 extends over 15 amino acids. Germline V gives CDR1 SGDLS, CDR2 YYNGEE. With V trimmed by 4 bases and J by 4 bases, 10 bases remained unmatched.

This clonotype was found a few times. This chain uses TRBV20-1 with TRBJ1-5, with 10 positions matching TRBD1. Germline loops: CDR1 DFQATT, CDR2 SNEGSKA (reference sequence). J gave up 9 bases and V 0 bases, and 11 bases lay outside the gene matches. This CDR3 is built from 16 residues. This CDR3 is CSARDSKTGGFPPQHF. CDR3 DNA: TGCAGTGCTAGAGATTCGAAGACAGGGGGCTTCCCGCCCCAGCATTTT.

This rearrangement joins TRBV6-2 or TRBV6-3 to TRBJ2-5; D gene unclear. CDR3 size: 12 residues. Trimming left V 2 bases short and J 9 bases short, with 10 bases between. Germline CDR1 is MNHEY and CDR2 is SVGEGT. The CDR3 bases are TGTGCCAGCAGTTACGGGGTGTTAGCCCAGTACTTC. This gives the protein CASSYGVLAQYF.

V usage is TRBV5-1 and J usage is TRBJ2-5, with D hard to call. From germline, CDR1 is SGHRS and CDR2 YFSETQ. The CDR3 runs to 17 residues. V was clipped by 1 base and J by 1 base, with 17 bases between them. CDR3 nucleotides: TGCGCCAGCAGCTTGTATCTTGGAACGGGCCCCCAAGAGACCCAGTACTTC. Its protein is CASSLYLGTGPQETQYF.

The chain uses TRBV12-3 or TRBV12-4 and TRBJ2-3, with 7 bases lining up with TRBD2. This CDR3 has 16 amino acids. Germline trimming cut 2 bases from V and 1 base from J; bases unmatched to any gene: 6. The CDR3 DNA follows: TGTGCCAGCAGTTTACAGGCTAGCGGTCGCACAGATACGCAGTATTTT. Translating it yields CASSLQASGRTDTQYF.

This clonotype occurred once. The CDR3 bases are TGTGCCAGCAGCGTGGACACCTCAGGGCGCGAGCAGTACTTC. Its protein product is CASSVDTSGREQYF. The chain couples TRBV9 to TRBJ2-7; the D gene is possibly TRBD1 (5 bases). The CDR3 is 14 amino acids. Germline values: CDR1 SGDLS, CDR2 YYNGEE. The V gene lost 2 bases and the J gene lost 6 bases, with 15 bases spanning the gap.

The gene calls are TRBV10-1 and TRBJ2-7; 9 positions match TRBD1. Germline V CDR1 and CDR2: WNHNN, SYGVQD (reference sequence). The J segment lost 5 bases and the V segment lost 2 bases, leaving 7 bases of the junction unmatched. The CDR3 sequence is 15 residues long. The CDR3 region is CASSEPGQGLHEQYF. CDR3 in DNA: TGCGCCAGCAGTGAGCCGGGACAGGGCCTTCACGAGCAGTACTTC.

The chain couples TRBV9 to TRBJ2-3, with 7 bases identical to TRBD2. V trimming: 5 bases; J trimming: 0 bases; junction bases outside the gene matches: 6. Germline V gene sequence: CDR1 SGDLS, CDR2 YYNGEE. The CDR3 spans 15 residues. The CDR3 DNA is TGTGCCAGCAGGCCCGGGGGGTGGAGCACAGATACGCAGTATTTT. This codes for CASRPGGWSTDTQYF.

This clonotype was observed a handful of times. The V and J genes are TRBV7-2 and TRBJ2-5; 9 nucleotides agree with TRBD2. Germline V gene data show CDR1 as SGHTA and CDR2 as FQGNSA. The ends lost 5 bases at V and 7 bases at J; junction bases unmatched: 14. CDR3 length: 16 residues. CDR3 loop: CASSQPIMAGGGTQYF. The CDR3 nucleotides are TGTGCCAGCAGCCAACCGATTATGGCGGGAGGGGGGACCCAGTACTTC. Using reference TRBV7-2 and TRBJ2-5 for the parts outside the CDR3, the full variable domain is GAGVSQSPSNKVTEKGKDVELRCDPISGHTALYWYRQSLGQGLEFLIYFQGNSAPDKSGLPSDRFSAERTGGSVSTLTIQRTQQEDSAVYLCASSQPIMAGGGTQYFGPGTRLLVL.